Listed below are T cell receptor beta chains from one sample, sequenced in a study of blood T cell repertoires in COVID-19. Using immunoSEQ multiplex PCR, the repertoire was profiled, and TCRdb retains in-frame clones only, with some absent. The sample includes more than 15,000 clones, about 89% of them seen just once. Sequencing was carried out using peripheral blood. These receptors originate from a woman at least 80 years old with COVID-19, enrolled during active disease. Both conserved end residues are part of each CDR3. The D gene is left open where the match is weak. Rows may omit the clone size; those that give it use once, few, many or a size class.

v_gene	d_gene	j_gene	abundance	CDR3aa	CDR3nt
TRBV7-2	NA	TRBJ2-1	NA	CASSLDYLGEQFF	TGTGCCAGCAGCTTAGACTATCTTGGTGAGCAGTTCTTC
TRBV18	NA	TRBJ2-7	once	CASSPVREIGYEQYF	TGTGCCAGCTCACCCGTCAGGGAAATAGGCTACGAGCAGTACTTC
TRBV10-3	NA	TRBJ1-1	NA	CAITQQPGVNTEAFF	TGTGCCATCACCCAACAACCCGGAGTAAACACTGAAGCTTTCTTT
TRBV29-1	NA	TRBJ1-1	NA	CSLAWGEPNTEAFF	TGCAGCCTCGCTTGGGGGGAACCGAACACTGAAGCTTTCTTT
TRBV5-6	NA	TRBJ1-2	NA	CASSFRAGRTYGYTF	TGTGCCAGCAGCTTTCGTGCGGGGCGAACCTATGGCTACACCTTC
TRBV27	NA	TRBJ1-4	NA	CASSPLTGINEKLFF	TGTGCCAGCAGTCCGTTGACGGGGATTAATGAAAAACTGTTTTTT
TRBV10-2	TRBD1	TRBJ2-2	NA	CASSESGQGITGELFF	TGCGCCAGCAGTGAGTCAGGACAGGGAATCACCGGGGAGCTGTTTTTT
TRBV3-1/TRBV3-2	NA	TRBJ2-5	NA	CASSQVDSQETQYF	TGTGCCAGCAGCCAAGTGGACAGCCAAGAGACCCAGTACTTC
TRBV4-2	NA	TRBJ2-3	few	CASSQLRGDTQYF	TGTGCCAGCAGCCAACTAAGGGGTGATACGCAGTATTTT
TRBV6-2/TRBV6-3	TRBD1	TRBJ2-1	NA	CASSYRDRGRNEQFF	TGTGCCAGCAGTTACCGGGACAGGGGAAGGAATGAGCAGTTCTTC
TRBV7-2	NA	TRBJ1-2	NA	CASSLGGRGANYGYTF	TGTGCCAGCAGCTTAGGAGGCAGGGGAGCTAACTATGGCTACACCTTC
TRBV5-4	TRBD1	TRBJ1-1	NA	CASSTPGTGTTEAFF	TGTGCCAGCAGCACCCCCGGGACAGGGACCACTGAAGCTTTCTTT
TRBV19	NA	TRBJ2-5	NA	CANTDRAQGNQETQYF	TGTGCCAATACCGATAGGGCTCAGGGGAACCAAGAGACCCAGTACTTC
TRBV3-1/TRBV3-2	TRBD1	TRBJ2-1	NA	CASSHGQGANEQFF	TGTGCCAGCAGCCACGGACAGGGGGCAAATGAGCAGTTCTTC
TRBV2	NA	TRBJ1-3	once	CASSYGTSSGNTIYF	TGTGCCAGCAGCTACGGGACAAGCTCTGGAAACACCATATATTTT
TRBV20-1	TRBD1	TRBJ1-5	NA	CSASSTGDQPQHF	TGCAGTGCTAGTTCAACAGGGGATCAGCCCCAGCATTTT
TRBV12-5	NA	TRBJ2-7	NA	CASGSRGYEQYF	TGTGCTAGTGGTTCCAGGGGATACGAGCAGTACTTC
TRBV11-2	NA	TRBJ2-2	NA	CASSLIGEAGELFF	TGTGCCAGCAGCTTAATTGGGGAGGCCGGGGAGCTGTTTTTT
TRBV28	TRBD2	TRBJ2-2	NA	CASMAGGLNTGELFF	TGTGCCAGCATGGCGGGAGGGCTGAACACCGGGGAGCTGTTTTTT
TRBV27	NA	TRBJ2-5	NA	CASSLGRGNYQETQYF	TGTGCCAGCAGCCTAGGGCGCGGGAACTACCAAGAGACCCAGTACTTC
TRBV3-1/TRBV3-2	NA	TRBJ1-6	NA	CASSQGGQGYPLHF	TGTGCCAGCAGCCAAGGGGGACAAGGGTACCCCCTCCACTTT